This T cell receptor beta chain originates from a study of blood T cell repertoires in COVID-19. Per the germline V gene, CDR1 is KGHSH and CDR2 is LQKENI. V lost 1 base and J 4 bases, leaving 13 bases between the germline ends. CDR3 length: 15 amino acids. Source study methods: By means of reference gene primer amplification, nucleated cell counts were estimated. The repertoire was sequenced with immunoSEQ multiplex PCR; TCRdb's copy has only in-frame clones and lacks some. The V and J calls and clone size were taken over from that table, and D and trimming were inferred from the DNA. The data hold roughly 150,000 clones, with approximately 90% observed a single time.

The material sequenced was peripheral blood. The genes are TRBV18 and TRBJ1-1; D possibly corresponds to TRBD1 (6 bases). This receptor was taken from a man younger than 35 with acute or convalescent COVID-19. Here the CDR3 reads CASSPRWEGGTEAFF. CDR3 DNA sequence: TGTGCCAGCTCACCACGTTGGGAGGGGGGCACTGAAGCTTTCTTT.